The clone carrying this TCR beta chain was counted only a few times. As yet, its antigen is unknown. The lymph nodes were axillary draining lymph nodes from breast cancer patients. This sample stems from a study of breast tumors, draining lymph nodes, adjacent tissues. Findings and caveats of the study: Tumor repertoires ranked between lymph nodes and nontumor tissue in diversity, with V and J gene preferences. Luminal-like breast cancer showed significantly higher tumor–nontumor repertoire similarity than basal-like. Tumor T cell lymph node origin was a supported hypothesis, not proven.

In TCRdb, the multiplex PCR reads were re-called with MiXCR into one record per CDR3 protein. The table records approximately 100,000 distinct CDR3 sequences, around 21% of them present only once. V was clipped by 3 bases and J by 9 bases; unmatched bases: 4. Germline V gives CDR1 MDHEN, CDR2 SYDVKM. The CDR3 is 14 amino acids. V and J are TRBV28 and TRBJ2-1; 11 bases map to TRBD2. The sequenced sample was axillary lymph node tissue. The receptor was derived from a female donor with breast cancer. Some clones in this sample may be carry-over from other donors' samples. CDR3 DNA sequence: TGTGCCAGCAGTTTGGGTCTAGCGGGAGGTGAGCAGTTCTTC. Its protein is CASSLGLAGGEQFF.